This T cell receptor (beta chain) was documented in a study of OX40 agonist ivuxolimab in advanced cancers. Study-wide context: Hepatocellular carcinoma, melanoma, renal cell or head and neck cancer occurred in dose-escalation patients. A mean age of approximately 64 years, range about 20 to 79, was recorded, and 80% to 90% were male. The study, taken as a whole, reports: Expanded clones were, on average, more numerous in CD8+ T cells than in CD4+. What antigens the expanded peripheral T cells recognized was never established.

This CDR3 contains 16 residues. Trimming stripped 0 bases from V and 0 bases from J, with 11 bases between. Germline V lookup: CDR1 SGDLS, CDR2 YYNGEE. Here immunoSEQ multiplex PCR was the method, and the copy in TCRdb shows in-frame clones only, minus some. Altogether about 150,000 clones are present, just over 90% being singletons, with the ten largest covering around 0.99%. To note about this clone: Its matching antigen is unknown.

The TCR sequence derives from an adult with an advanced solid tumor such as melanoma, head and neck, liver or kidney cancer. This material consisted of CD4+ or CD8+ T cells sorted from blood, taken in a trial of the OX40 agonist ivuxolimab. V gene TRBV9 combines with J gene TRBJ2-3; D call uncertain. The CDR3 nucleotides are TGTGCCAGCAGCGTAGTGCCCCAGCGTAGCACAGATACGCAGTATTTT. Residues: CASSVVPQRSTDTQYF.